These 23 T cell receptor gamma chains share one sample of origin, sequenced in a study of γδ T cells in repeated Plasmodium falciparum infection. TCRdb fed the multiplex PCR reads into CATT to redo clone calling. This table holds approximately 26,000 gamma-chain clones, roughly 3.1% found once. Bulk repertoires came from Vgamma9/Vdelta2+ or Vdelta2-negative gammadelta T cells flow-sorted from PBMC. Sequencing used gamma-delta T cells from blood. The origin of the receptors is a pool of human donors (malaria-infected and uninfected, not separated).

Regarding this clone: TCRdb's listed protein matches a much larger clone and diverges from this DNA's translation at residue 5, likely through a read error; the protein shown comes from the DNA. Here the CDR3 reads CALWVVFSQRTGWFKIF. CDR3 nucleotides: TGTGCCTTGTGGGTGGTCTTTTCCCAAAGGACTGGTTGGTTCAAGATATTT. The V and J genes are TRGV9 and TRGJP1. The J gene, not given by TCRdb, was assigned here from a germline match of the nucleotide sequence. The V gene end was trimmed by 5 bases and the J gene end by 5 bases; junction bases not matched to a gene: 17. This CDR3 has 17 residues. Germline lookup yields CDR1 GITISATS and CDR2 ISYDGTV (reference sequence).

Details on this clone: A far bigger clonotype differs at one base, so this is likely a read error. Other DNA sequences of this sample code for an identical CDR3. The J gene has no call, while the V gene is TRGV9. The CDR3 sequence is 13 residues long. Looked up from germline, CDR1 is GITISATS and CDR2 is ISYDGTV (reference sequence). CDR3 DNA sequence: TGTGCCTTGTGTAGCCCGAATTATTATAAGAAGCTCTTT. Translation: CALCSPNYYKKLF.

In this sample, this clone turned up many times. This probably arose from a read error, given a far larger clone one base away. Within the sample, other DNA sequences also encode this same CDR3. This sequence joins TRGV8 and TRGJ1 or TRGJ2. Germline-derived CDR1 and CDR2 are VENAVY and YDSYNSRV. CDR3 length: 12 residues. The CDR3 coding sequence is TGCGCCACCTGGGATAGGCCGTGGAAGAAACTCTTT. Translated: CATWDRPWKKLF.

The table lists this clone with many counts. It may be a read error: a sequence one base away is much more abundant. The chain couples TRGV8 to TRGJP2. CDR3 size: 12 residues. Germline V gene sequence: CDR1 VENAVY, CDR2 YDSYNSRV. The V segment lost 6 bases and the J segment 3 bases; nucleotides outside the gene matches: 1. The CDR3 loop reads CATWRSDWIKTF. CDR3 in DNA: TGTGCCACCTGGCGTAGTGATTGGATCAAGACGTTT.

This clone appeared many times. This chain uses TRGV8 with TRGJP1. The J gene, left out of TCRdb, was set here by checking the DNA against germline. The V gene's germline CDR1 is VENAVY and CDR2 YDSYNSRV. The V segment lost 9 bases and the J segment 2 bases; nucleotides outside the gene matches: 6. The CDR3 totals 13 residues. The CDR3 region is CATKGTTGWFKIF. In DNA, the CDR3 is TGTGCCACCAAGGGAACCACTGGTTGGTTCAAGATATTT.

This clone was seen a few times. TCRdb has a much larger clone's protein, which differs at residue 9 from the translation of this DNA, likely because of a read error; what is shown is the protein translated from the DNA. Called V gene: TRGV9; the J gene was not called. The germline V gene encodes CDR1 GITISATS and CDR2 ISYDGTV (reference sequence). The CDR3 runs to 11 residues. CDR3 bases: TGTGCCTTGTGGGGGTCTTATAAGAGACTCTTT. It is translated as CALWGSYKRLF.

This clone was recorded many times. TCRdb pairs this DNA with a much larger clone's protein that differs at residue 8, likely a read error; the protein shown was translated from the DNA. The CDR3, as DNA: TGTGCCACCTGGGATGGGGGAGAGAAACTCTTT. This sequence encodes CATWDGGEKLF. The J gene is TRGJ1 or TRGJ2, the V gene TRGV4. As TCRdb names no J gene, one was assigned here on the basis of a DNA match to germline. The CDR3 runs to 11 residues. From germline, CDR1 is EGSTGY and CDR2 YDSYTSSV. V shed 0 bases, J shed 11 bases, and the junction held 4 bases outside the gene matches.

A note on this clone: TCRdb's listed protein matches a much larger clone and diverges from this DNA's translation at residue 13, likely through a read error; the protein shown comes from the DNA. This sequence joins TRGV9 and TRGJP. Germline-derived CDR1 and CDR2 are GITISATS and ISYDGTV (reference sequence). This CDR3 region has 18 residues. The CDR3 sequence is CALWEAPKQELGEKIKVF. The CDR3 DNA sequence: TGTGCCTTGTGGGAGGCACCTAAGCAAGAGTTGGGCGAAAAAATCAAGGTATTT.

This clone was counted many times. Other DNA sequences in the same sample also yield this CDR3. V gene TRGV9 combines with J gene TRGJ1 or TRGJ2. The CDR3 has 14 amino acids. V shed 2 bases and J 5 bases; nucleotides not matched to a gene: 9. From germline, CDR1 is GITISATS and CDR2 ISYDGTV (reference sequence). The CDR3 bases are TGTGCCTTGTGGGAGGCCTTCCGCAATTATAAGAAACTCTTT. Protein: CALWEAFRNYKKLF.

This clone was observed many times. This chain connects TRGV8 to TRGJP2. V was clipped by 0 bases and J by 10 bases; unmatched bases: 14. The CDR3 has 16 amino acids. The germline gives CDR1 VENAVY, CDR2 YDSYNSRV. The DNA of the CDR3 is TGTGCCACCTGGGATAGGTTTGAGGTTGGTAGTTGGATCAAGACGTTT. Translated, it gives CATWDRFEVGSWIKTF.

The table lists this clone with many counts. CDR3 sequence reads: CATWDFDYYKKLF. The DNA of the CDR3 is TGTGCCACCTGGGATTTTGATTATTATAAGAAACTCTTT. V is TRGV8 and J is TRGJ1 or TRGJ2. Germline V gene data show CDR1 as VENAVY and CDR2 as YDSYNSRV. There are 13 residues in the CDR3. V was pared by 3 bases and J by 2 bases, with 4 bases of the junction left unmatched.

This clone was seen many times. The chain is built from TRGV3 and TRGJ1 or TRGJ2. CDR3 length: 14 residues. Germline trimming cut 0 bases from V and 7 bases from J; bases unmatched to any gene: 9. Per germline, CDR1 VTNTFY and CDR2 YDVSTARD (reference sequence). This chain's CDR3 is CATWDRREGYKKLF. The CDR3 nucleotides are TGTGCCACCTGGGACAGGCGGGAGGGATATAAGAAACTCTTT.

This chain joins TRGV2 and TRGJP2. No J segment appears in TCRdb, so it was assigned here by matching the sequence to germline. The CDR3 consists of 16 residues. With V trimmed by 5 bases and J by 2 bases, 11 bases remained unmatched. Germline V gene data show CDR1 as EGSNGY and CDR2 as YDSYNSKV. The CDR3 sequence: CATWGGLLSSDWIKTF. CDR3 in DNA: TGTGCCACCTGGGGCGGACTATTAAGTAGTGATTGGATCAAGACGTTT.

This clone was seen a handful of times. This is likely an artifact of a read error, given a far larger clone one base away. The same CDR3 can be traced to other DNA sequences in this sample. The chain employs TRGV9 and TRGJ1 or TRGJ2. The J gene was not available in TCRdb and was assigned here by matching the DNA to germline segments. J lost 11 bases, V lost 1 base, and 5 bases had no gene match. The CDR3 runs to 11 residues. Germline assignment: CDR1 GITISATS and CDR2 ISYDGTV (reference sequence). The CDR3 bases are TGTGCCTTGTGGGAGGTACATGAGAAACTCTTT. The encoded protein is CALWEVHEKLF.

This clone was observed at least ten times. This is likely an artifact of a read error, given a far larger clone one base away. For the V gene the call is TRGV4; the J gene has no call. The CDR3 is made up of 12 amino acids. Germline V gene sequence: CDR1 EGSTGY, CDR2 YDSYTSSV. As DNA, the CDR3 is TGTGCCACCTGGGATGGGTGGTATAAAAAACTCTTT. It translates to CATWDGWYKKLF.

The V call is TRGV9, the J call TRGJ1 or TRGJ2. The J gene comes from matching the DNA to germline here; TCRdb lacks it. Unmatched junction bases numbered 17, after V lost 4 bases and J lost 11 bases. Germline V lookup: CDR1 GITISATS, CDR2 ISYDGTV (reference sequence). The CDR3 is made up of 14 amino acids. As DNA, the CDR3 is TGTGCCTTGTGGGAAGTGCCCCCCTACAATGAGAAACTCTTT. Protein product: CALWEVPPYNEKLF.

This clone was counted a few times. With a far larger clone one base away, a read error is the likely cause. In the same sample, other DNA sequences code for this CDR3. V gene TRGV3 was called; the J gene was not. The length of the CDR3 is 13 residues. Germline CDR1 reads VTNTFY; CDR2 reads YDVSTARD (reference sequence). CDR3 sequence (DNA): TGTGCCACCTGGGACCTGATTGATTGGATCAAGACTTTT. This gives the protein CATWDLIDWIKTF.

Many counts were recorded for this clone. TCRdb shows a much larger clone's protein in place of this DNA's translation, and the two differ at residue 5, likely through a read error; the protein shown is translated from the DNA. The genes are TRGV9 and TRGJP2. This CDR3 spans 15 amino acids. Germline CDR1 reads GITISATS; CDR2 reads ISYDGTV (reference sequence). Germline trimming cut 5 bases from V and 3 bases from J; bases unmatched to any gene: 9. The CDR3: CALWVPVGSDWIKTF. In DNA form, the CDR3 reads TGTGCCTTGTGGGTGCCGGTCGGTAGTGATTGGATCAAGACGTTT.

Only a few counts were recorded for this clone. This probably arose from a read error, given a far larger clone one base away. No DNA is shown, since the ends of the CDR3 on it are uncertain; the CDR3 is the one TCRdb lists. In the same sample, other DNA sequences code for this CDR3. The V gene is listed as TRGV9; no J gene was called. Counting both end residues, the CDR3 totals 33 amino acids. CDR1 and CDR2 (germline): GITISATS, ISYDGTV (reference sequence). CDR3 sequence: CALWEVQTIIIRNSLAVEQHLLSQVSIGRIQHF.

This clone occurred many times. This DNA's translation and the protein TCRdb lists, from a much larger clone, do not match at residue 8, likely due to a read error; the protein shown is translated from the DNA. V usage is TRGV2 and J usage is TRGJ1 or TRGJ2. CDR3 length equals 12 residues. In germline, CDR1 is EGSNGY, CDR2 YDSYNSKV. Germline trimming cut 0 bases from V and 9 bases from J; bases unmatched to any gene: 5. CDR3 coding DNA: TGTGCCACCTGGGACGGGCAATGTAAGAAACTCTTT. This translates into CATWDGQCKKLF.

Comment on this clone: This sequence is one base from a far larger clone and is likely a read error. The sample contains more than one DNA sequence encoding this CDR3. This chain links TRGV9 with TRGJP. The CDR3 loop spans 17 amino acids. Germline V lookup: CDR1 GITISATS, CDR2 ISYDGTV (reference sequence). The CDR3 is CALWEAIQELGKKIKVF. In nucleotides, the CDR3 is TGTGCCTTGTGGGAGGCTATACAAGAGTTGGGCAAAAAGATCAAGGTATTT.

Worth noting for this clone: The amino acid sequence in TCRdb belongs to a much larger clone and departs from this DNA's translation at residue 7, likely a sequencing read error; the sequence shown is translated from the DNA. The sample contains more than one DNA sequence encoding this CDR3. The J segment was not called; the V segment is TRGV9. CDR1 is GITISATS and CDR2 is ISYDGTV in the germline V gene (reference sequence). This CDR3 is 11 amino acids long. The CDR3 DNA is TGTGCCTTGTGGGAGGTGAGGGTAAAACTCTTT. As protein: CALWEVRVKLF.

This clone was seen ten or more times. The chain links TRGV3 to TRGJ1 or TRGJ2. V dropped 8 bases and J dropped 11; count of bases not matched to a gene: 6. The length of the CDR3 is 9 residues. Germline V gene sequence: CDR1 VTNTFY, CDR2 YDVSTARD (reference sequence). CDR3 bases: TGTGCCACCTCATACGAGAAACTCTTT. Translating gives CATSYEKLF.